The present T cell receptor (beta chain) was sequenced within a study of OX40 agonist ivuxolimab in advanced cancers. In the study overall: Among those enrolled, mean age was approximately 60 years (range about 23 to 79) and approximately 80% were male.

This clone was counted a few times. Using immunoSEQ multiplex PCR, the repertoire was profiled, and TCRdb retains in-frame clones only, with some absent. Seen here are 6,000 to 9,000 clones, roughly 80% observed once, and the top ten hold 30% to 45%. The V end lost 2 bases, the J end lost 6 bases, and 8 bases lay between the germline ends. Germline assignment: CDR1 MGHRA and CDR2 YSYEKL. The CDR3 loop spans 12 amino acids. Sequencing was performed on CD4+ or CD8+ T cells sorted from blood, taken in a trial of the OX40 agonist ivuxolimab. This TCR was recovered from an adult with an advanced solid tumor such as melanoma, head and neck, liver or kidney cancer. The rearrangement uses TRBV4-1 and TRBJ2-7, with a weak D call TRBD1 (6 bases). This CDR3 reads CASSQTGFEQYF. The DNA for the CDR3 is TGCGCCAGCAGCCAAACAGGGTTCGAGCAGTACTTC.